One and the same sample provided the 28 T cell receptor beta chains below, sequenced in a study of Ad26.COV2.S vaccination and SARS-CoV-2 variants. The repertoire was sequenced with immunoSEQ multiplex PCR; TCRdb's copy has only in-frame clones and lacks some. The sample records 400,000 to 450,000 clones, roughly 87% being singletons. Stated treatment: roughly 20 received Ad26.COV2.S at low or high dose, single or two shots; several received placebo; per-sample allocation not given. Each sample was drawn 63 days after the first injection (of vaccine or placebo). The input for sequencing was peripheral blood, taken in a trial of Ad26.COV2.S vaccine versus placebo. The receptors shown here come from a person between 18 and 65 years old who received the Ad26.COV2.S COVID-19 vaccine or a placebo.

The CDR3 reads CASSAGHLNTEAFF. The CDR3, as DNA: TGTGCCAGCAGTGCCGGACACTTGAACACTGAAGCTTTCTTT. The J gene is TRBJ1-1, the V gene TRBV6-2 or TRBV6-3; possibly TRBD1 for D (5 bases). Germline V lookup: CDR1 MNHEY, CDR2 SVGEGT. The CDR3 loop spans 14 amino acids. V gave up 5 bases and J gave up 0 bases, with 10 bases separating them.

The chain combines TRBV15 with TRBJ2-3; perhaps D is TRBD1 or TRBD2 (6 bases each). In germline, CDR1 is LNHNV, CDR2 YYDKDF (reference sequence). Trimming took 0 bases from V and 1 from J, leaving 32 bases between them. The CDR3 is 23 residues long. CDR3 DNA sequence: TGTGCCACCAGCAGAGATTCGGGGAAAGATGAAGTCGGGGGCCAATCCCGCACAGATACGCAGTATTTT. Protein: CATSRDSGKDEVGGQSRTDTQYF. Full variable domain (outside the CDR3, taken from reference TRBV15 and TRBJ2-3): DAMVIQNPRYQVTQFGKPVTLSCSQTLNHNVMYWYQQKSSQAPKLLFHYYDKDFNNEADTPDNFQSRRPNTSFCFLDIRSPGLGDTAMYLCATSRDSGKDEVGGQSRTDTQYFGPGTRLTVL.

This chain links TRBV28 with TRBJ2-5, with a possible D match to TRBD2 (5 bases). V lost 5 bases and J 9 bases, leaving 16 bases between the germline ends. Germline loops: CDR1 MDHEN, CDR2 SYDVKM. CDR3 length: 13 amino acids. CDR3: CASSPAPNGAQYF. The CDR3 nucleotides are TGTGCCAGCAGTCCGGCCCCCAACGGGGCCCAGTACTTC.

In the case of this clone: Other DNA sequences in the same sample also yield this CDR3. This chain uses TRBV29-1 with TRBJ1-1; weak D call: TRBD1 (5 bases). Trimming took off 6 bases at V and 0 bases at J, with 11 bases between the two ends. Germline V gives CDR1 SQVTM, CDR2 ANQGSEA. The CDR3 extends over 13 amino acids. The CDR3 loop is CSVEGRMNTEAFF. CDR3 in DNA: TGCAGCGTCGAGGGGCGCATGAACACTGAAGCTTTCTTT.

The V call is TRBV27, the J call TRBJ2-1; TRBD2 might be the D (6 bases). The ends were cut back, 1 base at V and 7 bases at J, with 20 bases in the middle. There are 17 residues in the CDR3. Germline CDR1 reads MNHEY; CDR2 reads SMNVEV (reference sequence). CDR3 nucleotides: TGTGCCAGCAGTTTATTCCCTGGCGGGGCCAAGAATAATGAGCAGTTCTTC. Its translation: CASSLFPGGAKNNEQFF.

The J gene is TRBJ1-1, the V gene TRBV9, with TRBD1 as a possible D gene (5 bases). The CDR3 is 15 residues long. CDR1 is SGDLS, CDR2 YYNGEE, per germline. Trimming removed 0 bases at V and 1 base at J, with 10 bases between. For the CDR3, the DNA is TGTGCCAGCAGCGTAGTGGGGGGAGGGAACACTGAAGCTTTCTTT. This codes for CASSVVGGGNTEAFF.

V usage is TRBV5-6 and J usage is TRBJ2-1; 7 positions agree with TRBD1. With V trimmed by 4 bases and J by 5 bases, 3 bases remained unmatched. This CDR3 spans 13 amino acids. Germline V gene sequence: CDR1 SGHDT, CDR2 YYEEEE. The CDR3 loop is CASSDDRDNEQFF. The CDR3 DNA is TGTGCCAGCAGCGATGACAGGGACAATGAGCAGTTCTTC.

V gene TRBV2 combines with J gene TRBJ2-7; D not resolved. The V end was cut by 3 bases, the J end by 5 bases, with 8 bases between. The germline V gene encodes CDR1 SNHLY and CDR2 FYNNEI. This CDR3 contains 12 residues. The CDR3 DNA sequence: TGTGCCAGCAGTGAGTGGTCCCACGAGCAGTACTTC. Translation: CASSEWSHEQYF.

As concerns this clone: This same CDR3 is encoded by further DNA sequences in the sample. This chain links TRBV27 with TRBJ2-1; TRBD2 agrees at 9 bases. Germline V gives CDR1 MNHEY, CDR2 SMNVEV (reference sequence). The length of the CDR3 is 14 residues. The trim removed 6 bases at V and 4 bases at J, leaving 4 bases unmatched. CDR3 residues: CASRLAGSYNEQFF. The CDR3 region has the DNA TGTGCCAGCAGGCTAGCGGGGTCTTACAATGAGCAGTTCTTC.

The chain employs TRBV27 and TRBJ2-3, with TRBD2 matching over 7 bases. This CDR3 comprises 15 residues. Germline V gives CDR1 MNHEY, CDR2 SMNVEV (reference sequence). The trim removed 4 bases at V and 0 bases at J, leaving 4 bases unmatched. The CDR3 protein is CASSSPGLSTDTQYF. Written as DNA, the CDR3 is TGTGCCAGCAGTTCCCCGGGACTAAGCACAGATACGCAGTATTTT.

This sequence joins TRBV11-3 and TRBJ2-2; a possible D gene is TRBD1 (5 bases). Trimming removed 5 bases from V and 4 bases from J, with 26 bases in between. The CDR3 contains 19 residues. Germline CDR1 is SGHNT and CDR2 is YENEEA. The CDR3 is CASSNVLEFRQRPTGELFF. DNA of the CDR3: TGTGCCAGCAGCAACGTTCTAGAGTTTCGACAGAGACCCACCGGGGAGCTGTTTTTT.

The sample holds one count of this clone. In DNA, the CDR3 is TGCAGCGTTGTAAGCCCGAACACCGGGGAGCTGTTTTTT. It encodes CSVVSPNTGELFF. The V call is TRBV29-1, the J call TRBJ2-2, with D unclear. Between the trimmed V and J ends, which lost 4 bases and 0 bases, there was a span of 6 bases. Germline CDR1 is SQVTM and CDR2 is ANQGSEA. This CDR3 is 13 amino acids long.

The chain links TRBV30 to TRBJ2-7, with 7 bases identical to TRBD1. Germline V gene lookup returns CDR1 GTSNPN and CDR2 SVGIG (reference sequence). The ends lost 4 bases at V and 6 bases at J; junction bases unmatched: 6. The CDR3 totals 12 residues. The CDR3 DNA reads TGTGCCTGGACCCTTACAGGGGTCGAGCAGTACTTC. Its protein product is CAWTLTGVEQYF.

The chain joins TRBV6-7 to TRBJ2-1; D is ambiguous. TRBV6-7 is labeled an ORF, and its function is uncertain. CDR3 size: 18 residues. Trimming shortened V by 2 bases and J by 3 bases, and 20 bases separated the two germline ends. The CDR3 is CASSYPRCYSTGYNEQFF. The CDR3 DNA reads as TGTGCCAGCAGTTACCCGAGGTGCTATAGCACGGGCTACAATGAGCAGTTCTTC.

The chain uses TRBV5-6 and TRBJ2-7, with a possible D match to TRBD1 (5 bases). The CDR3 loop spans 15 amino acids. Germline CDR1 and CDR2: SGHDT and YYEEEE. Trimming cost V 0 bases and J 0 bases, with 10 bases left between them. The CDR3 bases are TGTGCCAGCAGCTTGGGGACAACGAGCTCCTACGAGCAGTACTTC. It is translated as CASSLGTTSSYEQYF.

The CDR3 sequence is CASSGRDYKETQYF. The CDR3 DNA reads as TGTGCCAGCAGCGGACGGGACTATAAAGAGACCCAGTACTTC. The chain carries TRBV27 and TRBJ2-5, with 7 positions matching TRBD2. The trim removed 6 bases at V and 3 bases at J, leaving 7 bases unmatched. This CDR3 is built from 14 residues. Per germline, CDR1 MNHEY and CDR2 SMNVEV (reference sequence).

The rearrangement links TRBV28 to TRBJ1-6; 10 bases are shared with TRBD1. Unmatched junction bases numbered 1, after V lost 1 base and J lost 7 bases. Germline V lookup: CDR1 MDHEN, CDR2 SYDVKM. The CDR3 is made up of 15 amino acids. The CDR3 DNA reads TGTGCCAGCAGTTTATTGGACAGGGGGAATTCACCCCTCCACTTT. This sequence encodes CASSLLDRGNSPLHF.

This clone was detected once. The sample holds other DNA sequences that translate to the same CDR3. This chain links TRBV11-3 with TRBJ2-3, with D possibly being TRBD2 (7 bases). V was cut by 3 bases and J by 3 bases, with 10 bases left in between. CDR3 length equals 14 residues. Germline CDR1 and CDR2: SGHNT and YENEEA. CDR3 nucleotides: TGTGCCAGCAGCTTGGGAGGGGGGACAGATACGCAGTATTTT. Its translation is CASSLGGGTDTQYF.

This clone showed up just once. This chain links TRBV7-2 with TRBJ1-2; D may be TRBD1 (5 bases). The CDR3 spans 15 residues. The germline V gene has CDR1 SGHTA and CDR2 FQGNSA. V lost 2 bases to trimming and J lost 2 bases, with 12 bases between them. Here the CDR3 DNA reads TGTGCCAGCAGCTTAAAGAGGGGAACAAACTATGGCTACACCTTC. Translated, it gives CASSLKRGTNYGYTF.

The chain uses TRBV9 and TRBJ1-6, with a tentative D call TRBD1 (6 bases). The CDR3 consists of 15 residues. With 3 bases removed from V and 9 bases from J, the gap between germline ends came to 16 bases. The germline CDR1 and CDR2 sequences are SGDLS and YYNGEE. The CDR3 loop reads CASSASGASGSPLHF. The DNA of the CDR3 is TGTGCCAGCAGCGCATCAGGGGCCTCAGGTTCACCCCTCCACTTT.

The CDR3 DNA follows: TGTGCCAGCAGCCTTAGCGGGAGGGTCTACGAGCAGTACTTC. This codes for CASSLSGRVYEQYF. The J gene is TRBJ2-7, the V gene TRBV5-8, with 11 bases matching TRBD2. Germline values: CDR1 SGHTS, CDR2 YDEGEE. The CDR3 contains 14 residues. Trimming cost V 4 bases and J 3 bases; bases outside gene matches: 3.

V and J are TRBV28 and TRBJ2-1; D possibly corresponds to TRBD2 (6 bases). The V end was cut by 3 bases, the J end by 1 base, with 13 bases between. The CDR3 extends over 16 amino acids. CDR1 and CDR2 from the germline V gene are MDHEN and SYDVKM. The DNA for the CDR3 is TGTGCCAGCAGTTTGGCCAGCGGGCCTTCCTACAATGAGCAGTTCTTC. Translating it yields CASSLASGPSYNEQFF.

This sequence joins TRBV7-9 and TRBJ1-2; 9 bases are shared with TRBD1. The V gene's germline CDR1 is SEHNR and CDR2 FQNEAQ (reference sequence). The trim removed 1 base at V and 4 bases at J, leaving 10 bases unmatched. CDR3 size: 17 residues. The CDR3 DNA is TGTGCCAGCAGCTTAGGAACAGGGGGCAGGACGCCCTATGGCTACACCTTC. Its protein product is CASSLGTGGRTPYGYTF.

The CDR3 region has the DNA TGTGCCAGCAGCTTGGGAGGATTCTACGAGCAGTACTTC. It translates to CASSLGGFYEQYF. The genes are TRBV5-6 and TRBJ2-7, with D unresolved. The V gene lost 0 bases and the J gene lost 3 bases, with 7 bases spanning the gap. Germline CDR1 SGHDT, CDR2 YYEEEE. The CDR3 has 13 residues.

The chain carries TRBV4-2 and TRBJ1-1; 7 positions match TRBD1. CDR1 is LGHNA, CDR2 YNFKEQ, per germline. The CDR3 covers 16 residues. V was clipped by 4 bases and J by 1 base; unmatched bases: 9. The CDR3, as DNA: TGTGCCAGCAGCCGAGAAACCGGGACAGCGAACACTGAAGCTTTCTTT. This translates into CASSRETGTANTEAFF.

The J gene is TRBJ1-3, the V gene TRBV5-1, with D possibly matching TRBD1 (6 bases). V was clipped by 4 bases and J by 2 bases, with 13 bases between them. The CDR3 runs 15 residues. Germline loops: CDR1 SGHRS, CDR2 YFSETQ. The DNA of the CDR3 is TGCGCCAGCAGCACCGGAGGGGGGACTGGAAACACCATATATTTT. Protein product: CASSTGGGTGNTIYF.

This chain's CDR3 is CASSPGQGAWDTQYF. The CDR3 DNA is TGTGCCAGCAGCCCTGGACAGGGGGCATGGGATACGCAGTATTTT. The chain links TRBV3-1 (or the pseudogene TRBV3-2) to TRBJ2-3; TRBD1 matches at 11 bases. The CDR3 totals 15 residues. V trimming: 4 bases; J trimming: 6 bases; junction bases outside the gene matches: 6. Germline CDR1 reads LGHDT; CDR2 reads YNNKEL (reference sequence).

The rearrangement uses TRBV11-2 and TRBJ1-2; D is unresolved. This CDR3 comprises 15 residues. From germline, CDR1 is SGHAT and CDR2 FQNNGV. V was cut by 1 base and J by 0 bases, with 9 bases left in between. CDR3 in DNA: TGTGCCAGCAGCTTAGCCTTAGGCGCTAACTATGGCTACACCTTC. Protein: CASSLALGANYGYTF.